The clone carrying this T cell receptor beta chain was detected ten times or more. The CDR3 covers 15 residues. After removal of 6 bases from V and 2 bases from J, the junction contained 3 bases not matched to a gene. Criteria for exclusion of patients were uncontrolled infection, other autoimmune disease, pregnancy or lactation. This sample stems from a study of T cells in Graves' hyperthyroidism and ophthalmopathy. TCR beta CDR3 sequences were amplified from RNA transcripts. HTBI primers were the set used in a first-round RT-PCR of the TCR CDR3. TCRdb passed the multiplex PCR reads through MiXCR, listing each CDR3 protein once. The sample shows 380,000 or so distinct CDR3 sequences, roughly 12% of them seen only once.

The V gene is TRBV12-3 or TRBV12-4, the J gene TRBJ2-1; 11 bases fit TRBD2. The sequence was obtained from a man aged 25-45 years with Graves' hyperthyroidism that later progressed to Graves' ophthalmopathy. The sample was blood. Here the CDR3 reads CASRVAGGPYNEQFF. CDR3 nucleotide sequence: TGTGCCAGCAGAGTAGCGGGGGGGCCCTACAATGAGCAGTTCTTC.